The sequence of this TCR beta chain was determined in a study of vaccination effects on CD4 cells after COVID-19 (dated by TCRdb to 2022 to 2024). For context, the study as a whole: Each participant got two doses of an mRNA SARS-CoV-2 vaccine, either BNT162b2 or mRNA-1273. Pre-vaccine samples from a couple of convalescent patients were drawn 16 days and one week before the first dose, 142 and 148 days after COVID-19 diagnosis. In both COVID-19 convalescent patients and infection-naive vaccine recipients, the study compared SARS-CoV-2 spike-specific CD4+ TCR repertoires from before mRNA vaccination with those from after it. Altogether, roughly 10 COVID-19 convalescent patients and a handful of SARS-CoV-2-naive healthy vaccine recipients made up the full study. The Oncomine TCR Beta short-read assay on an Illumina iSeq 100 was used to sequence cultures from other donors in the study. Study-wide conclusions, independent of this receptor: In convalescent patients, the post-vaccine spike-reactive repertoire consisted mainly of new vaccine-induced clones, largely distinct from infection-induced clones. Clones induced by infection and clones induced by vaccination both contracted markedly at late timepoints after vaccination, which fits with T cell responses waning over time. The study was limited by a small number of convalescent patients and lacked early post-infection timepoints.

Libraries were made using the immunoSEQ multiplex PCR assay. DNA from the cultured, isolated CD4+ T cells was subjected to TCR beta CDR3 sequencing. Per the original workflow: Non-productive TCR sequences were removed, reads were trimmed to the CDR3 region, and CDR3s of at least 7 amino acids were retained. Antigen-specific clonotypes were identified using the MANAFEST web app by comparison of expansion in peptide wells against reference cultures. Positive clones required FDR<0.05 expansion versus reference and all other wells, odds ratio above 5, and frequency above 0.1% in two replicate wells. Clonotypes significantly expanded in SARS-CoV-2 spike wells and in at least one common cold coronavirus spike condition were defined as cross-reactive. Levenshtein distance calculated with the stringdist R package was used to assess CDR3 similarity, and unrooted trees were constructed with ape in R 3.6.1. TCRdb obtained this table from immuneACCESS and retained in-frame rearrangements with V and J assigned. These tables miss some clones; where compared with another copy, unresolved V genes account for less than half of the shortfall, and the remainder is unexplained. V and J calls and clone size are as listed in that table; D and trimming were resolved from the DNA. This sample gives under 65,000 clones in total; around 80% of them show up just once. Clones ranked in the top ten supply around 5.5% of the sample.

A remark on this clone: Its antigen remains unidentified. No much larger clone exists at a distance of one base, and base qualities are not known.

From its cysteine to its phenylalanine, the CDR3 spans 13 amino acids. Only the CDR3 part of the read is kept: 39 bases, read in frame from the first base. Trimming takes 2 bases from V and 8 bases from J, and the germline ends sit 12 bases apart. Looking up the germline V gene yields CDR1 SGHAT and CDR2 FQNNGV. To identify antigen-specific CD4+ T cell clonotypes by their expansion, the ViraFEST assay first stimulated PBMC with viral peptide pools and then applied TCR sequencing. After around ten days of culture, CD4+ T cells were isolated with the EasySep CD4+ T cell isolation kit. PCR-confirmed SARS-CoV-2 infection had occurred in convalescent patients between March and December 2020, before the Alpha, Beta and Delta variants emerged in the United States. A few million PBMC per well were cultured with around 10 ug/ml peptides in IMDM containing around 4.6% human AB serum, approximately 10 IU/ml IL-2 and gentamicin. For the negative control culture condition, an HIV-1 Nef peptide pool was used. Half of the culture medium was replaced with fresh IL-2-containing medium on days 3 and 7. Unless noted otherwise, every peptide stimulation condition was cultured in triplicate wells. Using Ficoll-Paque Plus gradient centrifugation, PBMC were separated from whole blood and then either used fresh or cryopreserved at -140C. The QIAamp micro DNA kit was used to extract genomic DNA from the cultured CD4+ T cells.

This specimen consisted of CD4+ T cells from PBMCs cultured with HIV peptides, obtained before COVID-19 vaccination. This specimen's cell subset or site label, interpreted: HIV-1 Nef peptide pool negative control/reference culture. This receptor was identified in a human donor who had a prior SARS-CoV-2 infection. The chain is made from TRBV11-2 and TRBJ1-2; TRBD1 is perhaps the D gene, given 6 matching bases. In nucleotide form, the sequence is TGTGCCAGCAGCTTACGGGGGCCGGAAGGCTACACCTTC. Its amino acids are CASSLRGPEGYTF.